Following are 30 T cell receptor beta chains from one sample sequenced in a study of blood T cell repertoires in COVID-19. Produced via immunoSEQ multiplex PCR; TCRdb's table is partial and in-frame only. The sample holds about 240,000 clones, approximately 83% seen once. Sequencing input: peripheral blood. These receptor sequences come from a woman older than 75 with acute or convalescent COVID-19.

In this sample, this clone turned up a few times. The V gene is TRBV5-6, the J gene TRBJ2-3, with D possibly being TRBD2 (6 bases). CDR3 size: 17 residues. The germline V gene has CDR1 SGHDT and CDR2 YYEEEE. V lost 2 bases, J lost 6 bases, and 22 bases lay in between. This chain's CDR3 is CASSFQLVGGARDTQYF. CDR3 in DNA: TGTGCCAGCAGCTTCCAACTGGTGGGCGGGGCCCGGGATACGCAGTATTTT.

The chain employs TRBV15 and TRBJ1-2, with 7 nucleotides matching TRBD1. Germline V gene sequence: CDR1 LNHNV, CDR2 YYDKDF (reference sequence). This CDR3 is 13 amino acids long. V dropped 6 bases and J dropped 8; count of bases not matched to a gene: 9. The CDR3 DNA follows: TGTGCCACCAGGAGGGACAGTGTAGGCGGCTACACCTTC. Protein: CATRRDSVGGYTF.

The genes are TRBV14 and TRBJ1-6; D perhaps matches TRBD1 (5 bases). The germline gives CDR1 SGHDN, CDR2 FVKESK. The CDR3 is made up of 13 amino acids. V shed 6 bases and J shed 12 bases, with 15 bases lying between them. The CDR3 DNA reads as TGTGCCAGCAGTCGGCCTCGGGGGGGACCCCTCCACTTT. Translation gives CASSRPRGGPLHF.

This sequence joins TRBV13 and TRBJ1-2; no firm D call. CDR3 size: 13 residues. The ends were cut back, 5 bases at V and 0 bases at J, with 7 bases in the middle. The germline V gene has CDR1 PRHDT and CDR2 FYEKMQ (reference sequence). The CDR3 loop reads CASSRRTNYGYTF. The CDR3 DNA is TGTGCCAGCAGCAGGAGGACTAACTATGGCTACACCTTC.

The rearrangement links TRBV19 to TRBJ2-2, with 8 bases fitting TRBD1. After removal of 2 bases from V and 0 bases from J, the junction contained 8 bases not matched to a gene. The germline V gene encodes CDR1 LNHDA and CDR2 SQIVND (reference sequence). This CDR3 comprises 18 residues. The CDR3 loop is CASSILPSGGANTGELFF. DNA of the CDR3: TGTGCCAGTAGTATACTCCCATCAGGGGGCGCGAACACCGGGGAGCTGTTTTTT.

The chain combines TRBV18 with TRBJ1-6; TRBD1 matches 9 bases. This CDR3 region has 18 residues. Germline V gives CDR1 KGHSH, CDR2 LQKENI. With V trimmed by 4 bases and J by 0 bases, 7 bases remained unmatched. This chain's CDR3 is CASSLGQGRGSYNSPLHF. The CDR3 DNA is TGTGCCAGCTCACTTGGACAGGGGCGAGGCTCCTATAATTCACCCCTCCACTTT.

This clone was counted a single time. The V call is TRBV2, the J call TRBJ2-1, with a possible D match to TRBD2 (6 bases). Germline V gives CDR1 SNHLY, CDR2 FYNNEI. The CDR3 runs 15 residues. V was pared by 3 bases and J by 3 bases, with 12 bases between. Written as DNA, the CDR3 is TGTGCCAGCAGTGATCGGGGGAGGATCTACAATGAGCAGTTCTTC. It specifies CASSDRGRIYNEQFF.

This clone appeared a few times. V gene TRBV18 combines with J gene TRBJ1-1; perhaps TRBD1 as D (6 bases). This CDR3 spans 14 amino acids. The germline CDR1 and CDR2 sequences are KGHSH and LQKENI. Trimming removed 4 bases at V and 1 base at J, with 10 bases between. In DNA form, the CDR3 reads TGTGCCAGCTCACAAGACAGGCCGAACACTGAAGCTTTCTTT. It translates to CASSQDRPNTEAFF.

Notes on this clone: Other nucleotide sequences from this sample produce the same CDR3. The chain recombines TRBV30 with TRBJ1-1, with D maybe TRBD1 (5 bases). The CDR3 totals 12 residues. Trimming removed 2 bases from V and 1 base from J, with 5 bases in between. Germline V gives CDR1 GTSNPN, CDR2 SVGIG (reference sequence). The CDR3 DNA reads as TGTGCCTGGAGTCAGGGGAACACTGAAGCTTTCTTT. It codes for CAWSQGNTEAFF.

Of note for this clone: Other DNA sequences in the same sample also yield this CDR3. V usage is TRBV6-5 and J usage is TRBJ1-5; weak D call: TRBD1 (6 bases). The CDR3 has 13 residues. Germline CDR1 reads MNHEY; CDR2 reads SVGAGI. Trimming pared 6 bases from V and 3 bases from J, leaving 9 bases between. The CDR3 is CASRGGSNQPQHF. DNA for the CDR3: TGTGCCAGCAGAGGGGGTTCCAATCAGCCCCAGCATTTT.

This clone was found once. The V call is TRBV5-1, the J call TRBJ2-7; 10 bases are a match to TRBD1. CDR3 length: 15 residues. Trimming removed 0 bases from V and 5 bases from J; junction bases left unmatched: 5. Germline CDR1 SGHRS, CDR2 YFSETQ. The CDR3 here is CASSLGGQGSHEQYF. The DNA of the CDR3 is TGCGCCAGCAGCTTGGGGGGACAGGGGAGCCACGAGCAGTACTTC.

In its sample, this clone was seen many times. The rearrangement links TRBV5-6 to TRBJ1-2, with 7 bases lining up with TRBD1. CDR1 and CDR2 (germline): SGHDT, YYEEEE. The CDR3 sequence is 13 residues long. The V segment lost 4 bases and the J segment 3 bases; nucleotides outside the gene matches: 3. CDR3 loop: CASSTGTDYGYTF. The CDR3 bases are TGTGCCAGCAGCACCGGGACAGACTATGGCTACACCTTC.

The gene calls are TRBV5-4 and TRBJ1-6; D unclear. Trimming took off 8 bases at V and 0 bases at J, with 6 bases between the two ends. This CDR3 spans 13 amino acids. Germline CDR1 reads SGHNT; CDR2 reads YYREEE (reference sequence). The CDR3 loop is CASHSSYNSPLHF. The CDR3 DNA reads TGTGCCAGTCATAGCTCCTATAATTCACCCCTCCACTTT.

This chain connects TRBV19 to TRBJ2-3; D might be TRBD2 (5 bases). Trimming shortened V by 1 base and J by 8 bases, and 13 bases separated the two germline ends. The CDR3 spans 14 residues. Germline V lookup: CDR1 LNHDA, CDR2 SQIVND (reference sequence). This CDR3 reads CASSIGGHEGTQYF. CDR3 bases: TGTGCCAGTAGTATAGGAGGCCACGAGGGTACGCAGTATTTT.

The V call is TRBV5-1, the J call TRBJ2-3, with a tentative D call TRBD1 (6 bases). The length of the CDR3 is 12 residues. CDR1 and CDR2 (germline): SGHRS, YFSETQ. V gave up 7 bases and J gave up 2 bases, with 8 bases separating them. The chain's CDR3 is CASRDNTDTQYF. CDR3 bases: TGCGCCAGCCGGGACAACACAGATACGCAGTATTTT.

This clone turned up a few times. The chain couples TRBV6-5 to TRBJ1-1; TRBD1 is a possible D gene (5 bases). Between the trimmed V and J ends, which lost 4 bases and 4 bases, there was a span of 13 bases. The V gene's germline CDR1 is MNHEY and CDR2 SVGAGI. This CDR3 contains 14 residues. The CDR3 bases are TGTGCCAGCAGTTCCCAAAGGGGTCGCACTGAAGCTTTCTTT. Amino acids: CASSSQRGRTEAFF.

V and J are TRBV12-3 or TRBV12-4 and TRBJ1-5, with a tentative D call TRBD1 (6 bases). Trimming left V 5 bases short and J 7 bases short, with 12 bases between. The CDR3 runs 13 residues. CDR3 residues: CASSPKQGQPQHF. As DNA, the CDR3 is TGTGCCAGCAGTCCCAAACAGGGACAGCCCCAGCATTTT.

This clone was detected only a few times. This chain uses TRBV5-1 with TRBJ2-7; 7 nucleotides agree with TRBD1. V was pared by 4 bases and J by 3 bases, with 7 bases of the junction left unmatched. CDR3 size: 14 residues. CDR1 is SGHRS, CDR2 YFSETQ, per germline. CDR3 region: CASSDGDRLYEQYF. The CDR3 DNA reads as TGCGCCAGCAGCGACGGGGACAGACTCTACGAGCAGTACTTC.

V is TRBV5-5 and J is TRBJ2-1, with 7 bases matching TRBD2. Trimming at V came to 5 bases and at J to 4 bases, leaving 6 bases not matched to a gene. CDR1 and CDR2 (germline): SGHKS, YYEKEE (reference sequence). The CDR3 has 14 residues. Here the CDR3 reads CASSVGAGYNEQFF. The CDR3 coding sequence is TGTGCCAGCAGTGTTGGAGCGGGGTACAATGAGCAGTTCTTC.

The V call is TRBV2, the J call TRBJ2-2, with 8 bases lining up with TRBD1. The V segment lost 6 bases and the J segment 1 base; nucleotides outside the gene matches: 7. The CDR3 has 16 residues. Germline CDR1 is SNHLY and CDR2 is FYNNEI. In DNA form, the CDR3 reads TGTGCCAGCAGACCCGACAGGGGCCGGAACACCGGGGAGCTGTTTTTT. Translating gives CASRPDRGRNTGELFF.

The chain employs TRBV19 and TRBJ1-3; TRBD1 is a possible D gene (5 bases). This CDR3 is 15 amino acids long. Trimming removed 5 bases at V and 2 bases at J, with 13 bases between. Germline V gives CDR1 LNHDA, CDR2 SQIVND (reference sequence). CDR3 in DNA: TGTGCCAGTAGTCCCACAGGAACGGCTGGAAACACCATATATTTT. Its protein product is CASSPTGTAGNTIYF.

This chain connects TRBV5-5 to TRBJ1-6, with a tentative D call TRBD1 (5 bases). The germline CDR1 and CDR2 sequences are SGHKS and YYEKEE (reference sequence). The CDR3 contains 18 residues. V lost 4 bases and J 0 bases, leaving 17 bases between the germline ends. CDR3 region: CASSVGHSLSSYNSPLHF. The CDR3 bases are TGTGCCAGCAGCGTGGGGCACAGCCTGAGCTCCTATAATTCACCCCTCCACTTT.

This chain links TRBV5-5 with TRBJ2-1; a possible D gene is TRBD2 (6 bases). Germline CDR1 is SGHKS and CDR2 is YYEKEE (reference sequence). V dropped 5 bases and J dropped 2 bases, with 17 bases sitting between them. The CDR3 loop spans 16 amino acids. DNA for the CDR3: TGTGCCAGCAGACCAGGGAGGTACGGGGCCTACAATGAGCAGTTCTTC. Its translation is CASRPGRYGAYNEQFF.

V gene TRBV6-4 combines with J gene TRBJ2-1; TRBD2 aligns across 10 bases. The germline V gene encodes CDR1 MRHNA and CDR2 SNTAGT. The V segment lost 1 base and the J segment 9 bases; nucleotides outside the gene matches: 15. The CDR3 has 18 amino acids. The CDR3 protein is CASSDFPTIAGGFGEQFF. DNA of the CDR3: TGTGCCAGCAGTGACTTCCCGACGATAGCGGGGGGTTTCGGTGAGCAGTTCTTC.

J is TRBJ2-5 and V is TRBV4-1; the match to TRBD2 covers 10 bases. The V segment lost 4 bases and the J segment 4 bases; nucleotides outside the gene matches: 9. CDR3 length: 16 amino acids. Germline CDR1 is MGHRA and CDR2 is YSYEKL. The CDR3: CASSRIFSGGRETQYF. The CDR3, as DNA: TGCGCCAGCAGCCGCATCTTTAGCGGGGGGCGAGAGACCCAGTACTTC.

The V call is TRBV6-5, the J call TRBJ2-2; D is undetermined. Germline V gene sequence: CDR1 MNHEY, CDR2 SVGAGI. V lost 6 bases and J 0 bases, leaving 5 bases between the germline ends. This CDR3 has 13 amino acids. Here the CDR3 reads CASRSSNTGELFF. CDR3 bases: TGTGCCAGCAGGAGCTCGAACACCGGGGAGCTGTTTTTT.

V and J are TRBV14 and TRBJ1-3, with D uncertain. The V gene lost 4 bases and the J gene lost 0 bases, with 4 bases spanning the gap. This CDR3 spans 13 amino acids. Per germline, CDR1 SGHDN and CDR2 FVKESK. CDR3 sequence reads: CASSPHSGNTIYF. DNA of the CDR3: TGTGCCAGCAGCCCACACTCTGGAAACACCATATATTTT.

The V gene is TRBV5-1, the J gene TRBJ2-7, with 10 bases lining up with TRBD1. The CDR3 contains 14 residues. Unmatched junction bases numbered 5, after V lost 4 bases and J lost 4 bases. CDR1 is SGHRS and CDR2 is YFSETQ in the germline V gene. CDR3 loop: CASSVGQGGYEQYF. In nucleotides, the CDR3 is TGCGCCAGCAGCGTAGGACAGGGGGGGTACGAGCAGTACTTC.

The J gene is TRBJ1-1, the V gene TRBV5-4; 7 bases are shared with TRBD1. The junction had 2 bases not matched to a gene; V was cut back by 2 bases and J by 1 base. CDR1 SGHNT and CDR2 YYREEE come from the germline V gene (reference sequence). CDR3 length equals 14 residues. CDR3 sequence (DNA): TGTGCCAGCAGCTTTGGACAGGCGAACACTGAAGCTTTCTTT. Protein sequence: CASSFGQANTEAFF. Full variable domain (missing parts from reference TRBV5-4 and TRBJ1-1): ETGVTQSPTHLIKTRGQQVTLRCSSQSGHNTVSWYQQALGQGPQFIFQYYREEENGRGNFPPRFSGLQFPNYSSELNVNALELDDSALYLCASSFGQANTEAFFGQGTRLTVV.

The V gene is TRBV11-3, the J gene TRBJ1-1; D gene ambiguous. This CDR3 has 13 amino acids. Trimming shortened V by 5 bases and J by 1 base, and 8 bases separated the two germline ends. CDR1 and CDR2 (germline): SGHNT, YENEEA. The CDR3 DNA follows: TGTGCCAGCAGCCCCACACAGAACACTGAAGCTTTCTTT. Protein sequence: CASSPTQNTEAFF.